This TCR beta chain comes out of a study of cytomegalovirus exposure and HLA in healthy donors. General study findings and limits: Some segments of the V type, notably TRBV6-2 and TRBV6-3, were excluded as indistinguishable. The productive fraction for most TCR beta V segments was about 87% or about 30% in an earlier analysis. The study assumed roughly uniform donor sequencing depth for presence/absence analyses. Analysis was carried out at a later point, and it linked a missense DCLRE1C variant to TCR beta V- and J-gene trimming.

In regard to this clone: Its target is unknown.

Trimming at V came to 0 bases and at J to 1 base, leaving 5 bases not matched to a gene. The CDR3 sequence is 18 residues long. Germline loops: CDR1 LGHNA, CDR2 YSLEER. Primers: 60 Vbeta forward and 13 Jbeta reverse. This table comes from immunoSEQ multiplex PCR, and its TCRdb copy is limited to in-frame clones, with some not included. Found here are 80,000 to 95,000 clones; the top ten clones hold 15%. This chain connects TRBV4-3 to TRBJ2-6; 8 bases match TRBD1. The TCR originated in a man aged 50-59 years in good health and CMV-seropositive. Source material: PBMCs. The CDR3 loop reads CASSQEGTGTSGANVLTF. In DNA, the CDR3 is TGCGCCAGCAGCCAAGAAGGGACAGGAACTTCTGGGGCCAACGTCCTGACTTTC.